The present entry profiles one T cell receptor (gamma chain) with its context. This specimen comes from a study of gamma-delta T cells after stem cell transplantation. Trimming took 3 bases from V and 7 from J; bases not matched to a gene: 12. CDR3 length: 18 residues. Germline V gene lookup returns CDR1 GITISATS and CDR2 ISYDGTV (reference sequence). TCRdb fed the RT-PCR reads into CATT to redo clone calling. The table lists roughly 570 gamma-chain clones, about 22% of them singletons. Material: gamma-delta T cells. The chain links TRGV9 to TRGJP. The sequence was collected from a human donor. It is not recorded whose cells these are; they may come from a transplant donor. This chain's CDR3 is CALWELTGRELGKKIKVF. The DNA of the CDR3 is TGTGCCTTGTGGGAGTTAACCGGGAGGGAGTTGGGCAAAAAAATCAAGGTATTT.